The rows below give T cell receptor beta chains drawn from one sample of a study of metastatic and nonmetastatic thyroid tumors. With MiXCR, TCRdb called clones anew from the PCR reads. The sample yields roughly 28,000 clones, about 20% seen once. Material: blood. The source of these receptors is a female donor with papillary thyroid cancer or a benign thyroid nodule (not recorded which). Some clones in this sample may be carry-over from other donors' samples. Each CDR3 is given with its conserved first and last residue. A D gene is named only where the DNA matches it firmly. Size is stated for part of the rows, as once, few or many counts, or as a class when the clone is expanded.

size	D	V	J	DNA	CDR3
-	-	TRBV6-1	TRBJ1-1	TGTGCCATGAGGGGCGTCAGCTCGGGTGGAGCTTTCTTT	CAMRGVSSGGAFF
few	-	TRBV28	TRBJ2-1	TGTGCCTCCCTGGGCTCTCCCCACAATGAGCAGTTCTTC	CASLGSPHNEQFF
-	-	TRBV2	TRBJ1-2	TGTGCCAGCAGCGACTCCCCGGGTTTGTATGGCTACACCTTC	CASSDSPGLYGYTF
-	TRBD2	TRBV28	TRBJ2-1	TGTGCCAGCATCTGGACTAGCGGGTACAATGAGCAGTTCTTC	CASIWTSGYNEQFF
many	-	TRBV28	TRBJ1-4	TGTGCCAGCAGCCTAACCCGGGACCTAAGGAATGAAAAACTGTTTTTT	CASSLTRDLRNEKLFF
many	TRBD2	TRBV28	TRBJ2-4	TGTGCCAGCAGTTTATCAGGGACTAGCGGGAGATTCCCCCTAGCCAAAAACATTCAGTACTTC	CASSLSGTSGRFPLAKNIQYF
many	-	TRBV4-1	TRBJ2-3	TGCGCCAGCAGCCAAGTATCGACGGCAGATACGCAGTATTTT	CASSQVSTADTQYF
few	TRBD1	TRBV6-2/TRBV6-3	TRBJ2-2	TGTGCCAGCAGTTACTCCACAGGGGGCCTGACGAACACCGGGGAGCTGTTTTTT	CASSYSTGGLTNTGELFF
-	TRBD2	TRBV20-1	TRBJ2-1	TGCAGTGGAGGTAGCGGGGCGGGCCGGGGAAACAATGAGCAGTTCTTC	CSGGSGAGRGNNEQFF
few	-	TRBV10-1	TRBJ2-7	TGCGCCAGCAGTGAGTTCAGGCAGGGTGCCTACGAGCAGTACTTC	CASSEFRQGAYEQYF
few	-	TRBV6-1	TRBJ1-4	TGTGCCAGCAAGGGGGGAAATAATGAAAAACTGTTTTTT	CASKGGNNEKLFF
many	-	TRBV5-1	TRBJ1-1	TGCGCCAGCAGCCTTGGGAGGACCATGAACACTGAAGCTTTCTTT	CASSLGRTMNTEAFF
many	-	TRBV4-1	TRBJ2-4	TGCGCCAGCAGCCCACTTGAGGCAGGGAAAAACATTCAGTACTTC	CASSPLEAGKNIQYF
many	-	TRBV6-7	TRBJ1-5	TGTGCCAGCAGTTATTTTTCAGGGGCAAGCCAGCCCCAGCATTTT	CASSYFSGASQPQHF
few	-	TRBV12-3/TRBV12-4	TRBJ2-7	TGTGCCAGCAGCACTGCCTACGAGCAGTACTTC	CASSTAYEQYF
medium-sized	-	TRBV6-2/TRBV6-3	TRBJ1-2	TGTGCCAGCAGTTATCCTCGCGTCGGGGCTTATGGCTACACCTTC	CASSYPRVGAYGYTF
-	-	TRBV20-1	TRBJ1-6	TGCAGTGCTAGGTCCAGGCCGGATTCACCCCTCCACTTT	CSARSRPDSPLHF
-	-	TRBV12-5	TRBJ2-2	TGTGCTAGTGGTCCCACCTTCCCCGGGGAGCTGTTTTTT	CASGPTFPGELFF
once	TRBD2	TRBV20-1	TRBJ2-3	TGCAGTGCTAGAGAACCTAGCGGTAGCACAGATACGCAGTATTTT	CSAREPSGSTDTQYF
-	TRBD1	TRBV6-1	TRBJ2-7	TGTGCCAGCAGTACCCCCGGGACAGTAGGCTACGAGCATTACTTC	CASSTPGTVGYEHYF
-	-	TRBV5-1	TRBJ2-3	TGCGCCAGCAGCCTGACACCAGATACGCAGTATTTT	CASSLTPDTQYF
few	TRBD1	TRBV6-1	TRBJ2-7	TGTGCCAGCAGCTATCAGGGGGCTTACGAGCAGTACTTC	CASSYQGAYEQYF
-	-	TRBV13	TRBJ2-5	TGTGCCAGCAGCTCTGAAGAGACCCAGTACTTC	CASSSEETQYF
many	-	TRBV5-4	TRBJ1-1	TGTGCCAGCAGCTTGGACTCGGCGAACACTGAAGCTTTCTTT	CASSLDSANTEAFF
-	-	TRBV2	TRBJ2-2	TGTGCCAGCAGTGACGGTCTAGGCGGGGAGCTGTTTTTT	CASSDGLGGELFF
-	-	TRBV5-1	TRBJ1-4	TGCGCCAGCTCGGACGCCTCGGGTGAAAAACTGTTTTTT	CASSDASGEKLFF
-	TRBD2	TRBV19	TRBJ2-1	TGTGCCAGTAGTATGGGGCGGGGGGTTACTGAGCAGTTCTTC	CASSMGRGVTEQFF
few	-	TRBV4-1	TRBJ1-3	TGCGCCAGCAGCCTTGGGACGGATGGAAACACCATATATTTT	CASSLGTDGNTIYF
few	TRBD1	TRBV27	TRBJ1-6	TGTGCCAGCTCCTACAGGGGGGACAATTCACCCCTCCACTTT	CASSYRGDNSPLHF
-	-	TRBV7-2	TRBJ1-2	TGTGCCAGCAGCTTAGCGGTTAGCTCTAACTATGGCTACACCTTC	CASSLAVSSNYGYTF
-	-	TRBV27	TRBJ2-2	TGTGCCAGCAGTTTCTTCTCAGGCGGCACCGGGGAGCTGTTTTTT	CASSFFSGGTGELFF
many	-	TRBV30	TRBJ2-7	TGTGCCTGGAGTTGGGACGGATCCTACGAGCAGTACTTC	CAWSWDGSYEQYF
-	-	TRBV20-1	TRBJ2-7	TGCAGTGCTAGTTGGGGAAATAATCTTGGGGAGCAGTACTTC	CSASWGNNLGEQYF
many	-	TRBV15	TRBJ2-1	TGTGCCACCAGCACCACTTCCCGGAGCTCCTACAATGAGCAGTTCTTC	CATSTTSRSSYNEQFF
medium-sized	TRBD1	TRBV6-5	TRBJ1-2	TGTGCCAGCAGTTACGGCGGGGACAGCAACTATGGCTACACCTTC	CASSYGGDSNYGYTF
-	TRBD1	TRBV10-3	TRBJ2-7	TGTGCCATCAGTTCCGGGACAGGGGGCGCGCGCTACGAGCAGTACTTC	CAISSGTGGARYEQYF
few	TRBD1	TRBV6-1	TRBJ2-7	TGTGCCAGCAGACACGGGACAGTCTACGAGCAGTACTTC	CASRHGTVYEQYF
medium-sized	-	TRBV12-3/TRBV12-4	TRBJ2-1	TGTGCCAGCAGTTTAGGAGGGAAATACAATGAGCAGTTCTTC	CASSLGGKYNEQFF
many	-	TRBV12-3/TRBV12-4	TRBJ1-5	TGTGCCAGCAGTTTGGGTAGCAATCAGCCCCAGCATTTT	CASSLGSNQPQHF
few	-	TRBV15	TRBJ1-2	TGTGCCACCAGCAGAGGACACATCCTAGACAGCAACTATGGCTACACCTTC	CATSRGHILDSNYGYTF
few	TRBD1	TRBV28	TRBJ1-2	TGTGCCAGCAGTTTGGGCCCCGGGACAGGGAGGTCACCCTATGGCTACAACTTC	CASSLGPGTGRSPYGYNF
-	-	TRBV20-1	TRBJ2-7	TGCAGTGCGCCCCAGGGCCTCGGCTACTATCAGTACTTC	CSAPQGLGYYQYF
many	-	TRBV12-3/TRBV12-4	TRBJ2-6	TGTGCCAGCAGGTTCACGGGCGCGGACCATCACTCTGGGGCCAACGTCCTGACTTTC	CASRFTGADHHSGANVLTF
many	-	TRBV19	TRBJ2-3	TGTGCCAGTAGTATCGTCGGTGATACGCAGTATTTT	CASSIVGDTQYF
few	-	TRBV6-5	TRBJ1-2	TGTGCCAGCAGTTCAAGAGAGGTTTGGAACTATGGCTACACCTTC	CASSSREVWNYGYTF
-	-	TRBV5-1	TRBJ1-1	TGCGCCAGCAGCTTGGGGGTTCAGGGTAGTACTGAAGCTTTCTTT	CASSLGVQGSTEAFF
-	TRBD1	TRBV6-2/TRBV6-3	TRBJ1-2	TGTGCCAGCAGCCCAAGCCCAGGGGGCGAAGGCTACACCTTC	CASSPSPGGEGYTF
-	-	TRBV5-1	TRBJ2-1	TGCGCCAGCAGCTTGGCAGAGCGATACAATGAGCAGTTCTTC	CASSLAERYNEQFF
many	-	TRBV20-1	TRBJ1-4	TGCAGTGTAACGACAGGTTCCAATGAAAAACTGTTTTTT	CSVTTGSNEKLFF
few	-	TRBV6-1	TRBJ2-7	TGTGCCAGCATCGTACTCAGGGGAGGGAACGAGCAGTACTTC	CASIVLRGGNEQYF
-	TRBD1	TRBV27	TRBJ2-7	TGTGCCAGCACCCTACGAGGAACAGGGGGCGGCGAGCAGTACTTC	CASTLRGTGGGEQYF
many	-	TRBV5-1	TRBJ2-5	TGCGCCAGCAGCTTGGGGGCAGGGGCACAAGAGACCCAGTACTTC	CASSLGAGAQETQYF
-	-	TRBV20-1	TRBJ1-2	TGCAGTGCTAGGCCGACCCCCTGGAGTGACTACACCTTC	CSARPTPWSDYTF
-	-	TRBV30	TRBJ1-3	TGTGCCTGGTCCTTTACGGTGGGAAACACCATATATTTT	CAWSFTVGNTIYF